This T cell receptor beta chain was recovered during a study of CD4 T cells in relation to SARS-CoV-2 and coronaviruses. Unexposed donor CD4+ T cells date from 2011-2018, before the COVID-19 pandemic. Naive and memory CD4+ T cells were separated from cryopreserved PBMCs. Deep TCR-beta sequencing used DNA from uncultured naive and memory CD4+ T cells. Here immunoSEQ multiplex PCR was the method, and the copy in TCRdb shows in-frame clones only, minus some. Here the sample spans 65,000 or so clones, about 87% being singletons. Germline V gives CDR1 SNHLY, CDR2 FYNNEI. This CDR3 spans 14 amino acids. Germline trimming cut 8 bases from V and 4 bases from J; bases unmatched to any gene: 7. A remark on this clone: The antigen is unknown.

Whole-study results and caveats: Samples before the pandemic and after infection were not matched within any donor.

What was sequenced was memory CD4+ T cells from PBMCs. The chain carries TRBV2 and TRBJ2-5, with 10 bases matching TRBD2. The TCR comes from a human donor in good health. CDR3 coding DNA: TGTGCCAGCCCTAGGCTAGCGGGAGTAGAGACCCAGTACTTC. Protein product: CASPRLAGVETQYF. The complete variable domain, with remaining parts taken from reference TRBV2 and TRBJ2-5, reads EPEVTQTPSHQVTQMGQEVILRCVPISNHLYFYWYRQILGQKVEFLVSFYNNEISEKSEIFDDQFSVERPDGSNFTLKIRSTKLEDSAMYFCASPRLAGVETQYFGPGTRLLVL.